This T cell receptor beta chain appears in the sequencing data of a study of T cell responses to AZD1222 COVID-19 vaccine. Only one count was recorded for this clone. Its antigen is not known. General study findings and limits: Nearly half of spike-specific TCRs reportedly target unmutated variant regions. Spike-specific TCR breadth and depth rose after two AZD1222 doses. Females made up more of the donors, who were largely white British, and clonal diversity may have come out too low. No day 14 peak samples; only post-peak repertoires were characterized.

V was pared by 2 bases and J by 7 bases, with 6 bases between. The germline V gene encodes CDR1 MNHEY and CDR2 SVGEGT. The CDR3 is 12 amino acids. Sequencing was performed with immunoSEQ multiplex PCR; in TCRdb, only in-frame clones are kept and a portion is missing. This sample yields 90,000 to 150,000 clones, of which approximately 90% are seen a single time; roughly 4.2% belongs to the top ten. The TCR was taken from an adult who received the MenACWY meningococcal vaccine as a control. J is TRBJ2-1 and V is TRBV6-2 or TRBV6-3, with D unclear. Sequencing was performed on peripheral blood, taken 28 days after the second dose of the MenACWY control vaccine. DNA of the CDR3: TGTGCCAGCAGTTACCCAAGTAATGAGCAGTTCTTC. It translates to CASSYPSNEQFF.